A single sample is the source of the 11 T cell receptor beta chains below, sequenced in a study of blood T cell repertoires in COVID-19. The assay was immunoSEQ multiplex PCR, and TCRdb's table has in-frame clones only and misses some. The sample lists about 210,000 clones; around four fifths were seen once. The sequenced sample was PBMCs or T cells enriched from blood (not recorded which). Receptors originate from a man aged 35 to 55 who had recovered from COVID-19.

The chain is built from TRBV6-1 and TRBJ1-1; D is uncertain. The CDR3 runs 16 residues. Trimming took off 4 bases at V and 0 bases at J, with 15 bases between the two ends. From germline, CDR1 is MNHNS and CDR2 SASEGT. The chain's CDR3 is CASSGTMTLLNTEAFF. The CDR3 nucleotides read TGTGCCAGCAGTGGAACTATGACTTTGCTGAACACTGAAGCTTTCTTT.

The chain carries TRBV7-9 and TRBJ2-3, with 7 nucleotides matching TRBD2. The CDR3 has 17 amino acids. Germline trimming cut 6 bases from V and 3 bases from J; bases unmatched to any gene: 15. CDR1 and CDR2 (germline): SEHNR, FQNEAQ (reference sequence). CDR3 bases: TGTGCCAGCAGACCCCATGCGGGAGAAATGAGGACAGATACGCAGTATTTT. This translates into CASRPHAGEMRTDTQYF. Full variable domain (rest looked up from reference TRBV7-9 and TRBJ2-3): DTGVSQNPRHKITKRGQNVTFRCDPISEHNRLYWYRQTLGQGPEFLTYFQNEAQLEKSRLLSDRFSAERPKGSFSTLEIQRTEQGDSAMYLCASRPHAGEMRTDTQYFGPGTRLTVL.

The V call is TRBV5-5, the J call TRBJ1-3; 8 nucleotides agree with TRBD1. CDR3 length equals 15 residues. Germline CDR1 is SGHKS and CDR2 is YYEKEE (reference sequence). V shed 4 bases and J 4 bases; nucleotides not matched to a gene: 7. The CDR3 DNA reads as TGTGCCAGCAGCCGAGGACAGGGACTCGGAAACACCATATATTTT. Encoded protein: CASSRGQGLGNTIYF.

The chain combines TRBV19 with TRBJ1-6; D is unclear. The CDR3 has 14 residues. Germline V gives CDR1 LNHDA, CDR2 SQIVND (reference sequence). With 7 bases removed from V and 5 bases from J, the gap between germline ends came to 12 bases. CDR3 DNA: TGTGCCAGTACGTGGGGAGAAAATAATTCACCCCTCCACTTT. It codes for CASTWGENNSPLHF.

This clone was detected once. The chain's CDR3 is CASSYTGDNQPQHF. In DNA, the CDR3 is TGTGCCAGCAGTTATACAGGTGACAATCAGCCCCAGCATTTT. V and J are TRBV27 and TRBJ1-5, with D possibly matching TRBD1 (5 bases). CDR3 length: 14 amino acids. Germline V gene lookup returns CDR1 MNHEY and CDR2 SMNVEV (reference sequence). Trimming took off 4 bases at V and 3 bases at J, with 10 bases between the two ends.

The chain uses TRBV5-5 and TRBJ2-7; the D gene is possibly TRBD2 (5 bases). CDR1 is SGHKS and CDR2 is YYEKEE in the germline V gene (reference sequence). Trimming took off 0 bases at V and 3 bases at J, with 13 bases between the two ends. This CDR3 contains 15 residues. CDR3: CASSLDVSGVYEQYF. For the CDR3, the DNA is TGTGCCAGCAGCTTGGACGTATCCGGGGTCTACGAGCAGTACTTC.

This clone turned up a few times. This CDR3 is CASSLTGEQYF. For the CDR3, the DNA is TGTGCCAGCAGCCTGACGGGAGAGCAGTACTTC. This sequence joins TRBV3-1 (or the pseudogene TRBV3-2) and TRBJ2-7, with TRBD2 as a possible D gene (5 bases). Trimming pared 4 bases from V and 7 bases from J, leaving 8 bases between. Germline V gene data show CDR1 as LGHDT and CDR2 as YNNKEL (reference sequence). The CDR3 extends over 11 amino acids.

This chain connects TRBV29-1 to TRBJ2-1; TRBD1 matches at 11 bases. J was trimmed by 9 bases and V by 3 bases; bases with no gene match: 7. The germline gives CDR1 SQVTM, CDR2 ANQGSEA. This CDR3 has 14 amino acids. This CDR3 is CSVDKSGQGGEQFF. For the CDR3, the DNA is TGCAGCGTTGATAAGTCGGGACAGGGGGGTGAGCAGTTCTTC.

The chain couples TRBV7-2 to TRBJ2-3, with TRBD2 as a possible D gene (7 bases). Germline lookup yields CDR1 SGHTA and CDR2 FQGNSA. The CDR3 is 15 residues long. V was shortened by 5 bases and J by 5 bases, with 17 bases between the two germline ends. CDR3: CASSPVGGALDTQYF. The DNA of the CDR3 is TGTGCCAGCAGCCCGGTGGGGGGGGCCCTAGATACGCAGTATTTT.

This rearrangement joins TRBV27 to TRBJ1-2; D remains ambiguous. This CDR3 spans 14 amino acids. From germline, CDR1 is MNHEY and CDR2 SMNVEV (reference sequence). The germline V and J ends were trimmed by 3 bases and 4 bases, with 12 bases remaining between them. The CDR3 DNA is TGTGCCAGCAGTTTTAGGTGGTCTAGCTATGGCTACACCTTC. It specifies CASSFRWSSYGYTF.

This chain joins TRBV9 and TRBJ2-7; D not resolved. Germline CDR1 reads SGDLS; CDR2 reads YYNGEE. The CDR3 sequence is 15 residues long. Trimming removed 0 bases from V and 2 bases from J, with 12 bases in between. The CDR3 nucleotides read TGTGCCAGCAGCGTAGACGTGACACCTACCTACGAGCAGTACTTC. This translates into CASSVDVTPTYEQYF. Variable domain in full (rest from reference TRBV9 and TRBJ2-7): DSGVTQTPKHLITATGQRVTLRCSPRSGDLSVYWYQQSLDQGLQFLIQYYNGEERAKGNILERFSAQQFPDLHSELNLSSLELGDSALYFCASSVDVTPTYEQYFGPGTRLTVT.